This TCR beta chain was identified in a study of T cells in Graves' hyperthyroidism and ophthalmopathy. Study-wide background: At initial diagnosis, before any treatment had begun, peripheral blood was obtained.

Blood was sampled at initial diagnosis of hyperthyroidism, prior to onset of any ophthalmopathy symptoms. Of note for this clonotype: Its antigen remains unknown.

Amplified TCR beta CDR3 regions came from RNA transcripts. RT-PCR in the first round (using the HTBI primer set) targeted the TCR CDR3. TCRdb redid the calling of the multiplex PCR reads with MiXCR, one entry per CDR3 protein. The sample holds about 770,000 distinct CDR3 sequences; around a sixth are singletons and the top ten take approximately 15%. Regarding the study as a whole: Blood shared most expanded thyroid clonotypes above 0.001.

The CDR3 extends over 13 amino acids. Trimming stripped 3 bases from V and 5 bases from J, with 8 bases between. Germline loops: CDR1 SGHVS, CDR2 FQNEAQ. The receptor was derived from a woman aged 50 to 60 with Graves' hyperthyroidism that later progressed to Graves' ophthalmopathy. This chain joins TRBV7-8 and TRBJ2-1; tentatively, D is TRBD1 or TRBD2 (5 bases each). Sequenced input: blood. Here the CDR3 reads CASSFGTHNEQFF. In DNA, the CDR3 is TGTGCCAGCAGCTTCGGGACGCACAATGAGCAGTTCTTC.